A selection of T cell receptor beta chains follows, all from one sample in a study of blood T cell repertoires in COVID-19. Repertoires were generated with immunoSEQ multiplex PCR, while TCRdb's copy carries only in-frame clones and drops some. The repertoire holds about 56,000 clones, with 70% to 90% as singletons. The sequencing sample was made of peripheral blood. These receptor sequences come from a middle-aged man with active COVID-19. Both conserved end residues are part of each CDR3. The D gene is left open where the match is weak. Clone size is shown for a subset of rows, as once, few, many or a class of expanded clone.

d_call | j_call | clone_size | v_call | cdr3_aa | cdr3_nt
TRBD2 | TRBJ2-3 | once | TRBV6-4 | CASSDSTSGGADTQYF | TGTGCCAGCAGTGACTCGACTAGCGGGGGGGCAGATACGCAGTATTTT
TRBD2 | TRBJ2-5 | . | TRBV3-1/TRBV3-2 | CASSQDPSGESETQYF | TGTGCCAGCAGCCAAGATCCCAGCGGGGAAAGCGAGACCCAGTACTTC
TRBD1 | TRBJ1-2 | . | TRBV2 | CASTTLRQGDGYTF | TGTGCCAGCACCACACTCCGACAGGGGGATGGCTACACCTTC
. | TRBJ2-2 | . | TRBV7-9 | CASSSHGHFGELFF | TGTGCCAGCAGTTCCCATGGACATTTCGGGGAGCTGTTTTTT
TRBD1 | TRBJ2-7 | . | TRBV25-1 | CASSASPGQGVYEQYF | TGTGCCAGCAGCGCCTCCCCGGGACAGGGGGTCTACGAGCAGTACTTC
TRBD2 | TRBJ2-3 | . | TRBV24-1 | CAIIVSAGVADTQYF | TGTGCCATAATTGTCTCCGCGGGGGTTGCAGATACGCAGTATTTT
TRBD1 | TRBJ1-2 | . | TRBV12-3/TRBV12-4 | CASSVNRGDGYTF | TGTGCCAGCAGTGTCAACAGGGGTGACGGCTACACCTTC
. | TRBJ2-3 | . | TRBV14 | CASSQGGAGTDTQYF | TGTGCCAGCAGCCAAGGGGGCGCGGGCACAGATACGCAGTATTTT
. | TRBJ2-5 | . | TRBV11-3 | CASSLGASVMETQYF | TGTGCCAGCAGCTTAGGGGCTAGCGTGATGGAGACCCAGTACTTC
. | TRBJ1-6 | . | TRBV5-6 | CASSLPRGSPLHF | TGTGCCAGCAGCTTGCCTAGAGGTTCACCCCTCCACTTT
TRBD2 | TRBJ2-1 | once | TRBV5-1 | CASSSGRRDGSYNEQFF | TGCGCCAGCAGCTCCGGGAGGCGGGATGGCTCCTACAATGAGCAGTTCTTC
. | TRBJ2-7 | . | TRBV6-5 | CASSPWGDGFEQYF | TGTGCCAGCAGCCCGTGGGGAGATGGTTTCGAGCAGTACTTC
TRBD2 | TRBJ2-1 | . | TRBV11-2 | CASSLLTSGRISEQFF | TGTGCCAGCAGCTTATTAACTAGCGGGCGGATAAGTGAGCAGTTCTTC
TRBD2 | TRBJ2-3 | . | TRBV3-1/TRBV3-2 | CASSERGVYTDTQYF | TGTGCCAGCAGCGAGCGGGGGGTCTACACAGATACGCAGTATTTT
. | TRBJ1-1 | . | TRBV27 | CASSLSNRNTEAFF | TGTGCCAGCAGTTTATCAAACAGGAACACTGAAGCTTTCTTT
. | TRBJ1-5 | . | TRBV2 | CASSDEVNQPQHF | TGTGCCAGCAGTGACGAGGTGAATCAGCCCCAGCATTTT
TRBD2 | TRBJ2-1 | . | TRBV5-1 | CASSPWGGNEQFF | TGCGCCAGCAGCCCATGGGGGGGGAATGAGCAGTTCTTC
. | TRBJ1-1 | . | TRBV30 | CAWSTGGNTEAFF | TGTGCCTGGAGTACCGGGGGAAACACTGAAGCTTTCTTT
TRBD1 | TRBJ1-4 | . | TRBV12-3/TRBV12-4 | CASRPTGGKLFF | TGTGCCAGCAGACCCACAGGGGGGAAACTGTTTTTT
. | TRBJ1-4 | . | TRBV5-6 | CASSLERRGAEKLFF | TGTGCCAGCAGCTTGGAGCGGAGGGGAGCTGAAAAACTGTTTTTT
. | TRBJ1-3 | . | TRBV7-8 | CASSPHRVPQGNTIYF | TGTGCCAGCAGCCCTCACAGGGTCCCTCAAGGAAACACCATATATTTT
TRBD1 | TRBJ2-1 | once | TRBV3-1/TRBV3-2 | CASGRTGVGSSYNEQFF | TGTGCCAGCGGTCGGACAGGGGTGGGCAGCTCCTACAATGAGCAGTTCTTC
TRBD1 | TRBJ2-4 | . | TRBV4-1 | CASSQASGGIQYF | TGCGCCAGCAGCCAGGCATCAGGGGGCATTCAGTACTTC
. | TRBJ1-1 | . | TRBV5-4 | CASSTGGGGTEAFF | TGTGCCAGCAGCACCGGGGGGGGCGGCACTGAAGCTTTCTTT
TRBD2 | TRBJ2-5 | . | TRBV20-1 | CSASQTRGGRETQYF | TGCAGTGCTAGTCAGACGCGGGGGGGCCGCGAGACCCAGTACTTC
. | TRBJ1-4 | . | TRBV2 | CASVLLGGPNEKLFF | TGTGCCAGCGTCCTGCTGGGAGGCCCGAATGAAAAACTGTTTTTT
. | TRBJ1-1 | . | TRBV9 | CASSVAGGSNTEAFF | TGTGCCAGCAGCGTAGCGGGAGGATCGAACACTGAAGCTTTCTTT
. | TRBJ1-5 | . | TRBV18 | CASSPGGAQSINNQPQHF | TGTGCCAGCTCACCGGGCGGGGCGCAATCTATTAATAATCAGCCCCAGCATTTT
. | TRBJ1-1 | . | TRBV3-1/TRBV3-2 | CASSYRQPNTEAFF | TGTGCCAGCAGCTACAGACAGCCTAACACTGAAGCTTTCTTT
TRBD2 | TRBJ2-1 | . | TRBV9 | CASSEGTSGGFRSYNEQFF | TGTGCCAGCAGCGAAGGGACTAGCGGGGGGTTCAGATCCTACAATGAGCAGTTCTTC
TRBD2 | TRBJ2-5 | . | TRBV19 | CASSLTSGLAGETQYF | TGTGCCAGTAGTTTAACATCGGGACTAGCTGGAGAGACCCAGTACTTC
TRBD2 | TRBJ2-4 | . | TRBV6-2/TRBV6-3 | CASSPPSSGVTPNIQYF | TGTGCCAGCAGTCCCCCTTCTAGCGGGGTTACTCCCAACATTCAGTACTTC
. | TRBJ2-2 | . | TRBV4-3 | CASSQDHLRGGRTGELFF | TGCGCCAGCAGCCAAGATCATTTGCGCGGGGGCAGAACCGGGGAGCTGTTTTTT
TRBD1 | TRBJ1-1 | once | TRBV6-5 | CASRGTGTIEAFF | TGTGCCAGCAGGGGGACAGGGACAATTGAAGCTTTCTTT
. | TRBJ2-2 | . | TRBV29-1 | CSVVKLTNTGELFF | TGCAGCGTTGTGAAACTAACTAACACCGGGGAGCTGTTTTTT
TRBD1 | TRBJ1-2 | . | TRBV15 | CATSRDPTGDYGYTF | TGTGCCACCAGCAGAGACCCCACAGGGGATTATGGCTACACCTTC
TRBD1 | TRBJ2-1 | . | TRBV10-2 | CASSDRQGLWAYNEQFF | TGCGCCAGCAGTGACCGACAGGGCCTATGGGCCTACAATGAGCAGTTCTTC
. | TRBJ2-6 | . | TRBV19 | CASRLASGANVLTF | TGTGCCAGTAGGTTAGCATCTGGGGCCAACGTCCTGACTTTC
TRBD2 | TRBJ2-7 | . | TRBV20-1 | CSAIGGGLQYF | TGCAGTGCTATCGGGGGGGGTTTGCAGTACTTC
. | TRBJ1-2 | . | TRBV6-5 | CASSYSSGLGDYGYTF | TGTGCCAGCAGTTACTCTTCAGGACTTGGGGACTATGGCTACACCTTC
. | TRBJ1-1 | . | TRBV30 | CAWSKNTEAFF | TGTGCCTGGAGCAAGAACACTGAAGCTTTCTTT
TRBD1 | TRBJ1-6 | . | TRBV27 | CASTSWGRQGLGRSPLHF | TGTGCCAGCACCTCATGGGGCCGACAGGGCCTGGGGCGATCACCCCTCCACTTT
TRBD1 | TRBJ1-1 | . | TRBV11-3 | CASSQQGSTEAFF | TGTGCCAGCAGCCAACAGGGGAGCACTGAAGCTTTCTTT
. | TRBJ2-3 | . | TRBV5-5 | CASSLEVALEVQYF | TGTGCCAGCAGCTTGGAAGTGGCCCTCGAGGTGCAGTATTTT
TRBD1 | TRBJ1-4 | . | TRBV19 | CASSDRGGYEKLFF | TGTGCCAGTAGCGACAGGGGCGGTTATGAAAAACTGTTTTTT
. | TRBJ2-2 | . | TRBV18 | CASSPPSRNAGELFF | TGTGCCAGCTCACCACCGAGTAGAAACGCCGGGGAGCTGTTTTTT